The rows below give T cell receptor beta chains drawn from one sample of a study of beta chain features in type 1 diabetes. Only in-frame clones appear in the TCRdb table, and some are missing; sequencing was by immunoSEQ multiplex PCR. The repertoire includes approximately 340,000 clones, roughly 15% of them detected once, and 0.019% sits in the top ten. The sample taken for sequencing was naive CD4+ T cells from blood. The receptors shown here come from a woman aged 18 to 35 in good health. Both conserved end residues are part of each CDR3. The D gene is left open where the match is weak. Not all rows give a size; the values are once, few, many and, for expanded clones, a class.

>TRBJ2-7|TRBV5-1|NA|TRBD1
TGCGCCAGCATGGAACGACAGGGTGCCTCCTACGAGCAGTACTTC
CASMERQGASYEQYF
>TRBJ2-5|TRBV6-1|few|TRBD1
TGTGCCAGCAACAGGGGTGGGGAGACCCAGTACTTC
CASNRGGETQYF
>TRBJ2-1|TRBV6-5|few|TRBD1
TGTGCCAGCAGTGCGGACAGGGGGCACTACAATGAGCAGTTCTTC
CASSADRGHYNEQFF
>TRBJ1-1|TRBV30|few|NA
TGTGCCTGGAGCGACGGGGAGGTTGCAGCTTTCTTT
CAWSDGEVAAFF
>TRBJ2-7|TRBV7-9|few|NA
TGTGCCAGCAGCTTAGTCGGGGGGCGCAAAGTCTACGAGCAGTACTTC
CASSLVGGRKVYEQYF
>TRBJ2-7|TRBV29-1|few|TRBD1
TGCAGCGTCCGGGACAGGGTAAAACCCTACGAGCAGTACTTC
CSVRDRVKPYEQYF
>TRBJ1-1|TRBV5-1|NA|NA
TGCGCCAGCAGCTTGGCGCACACCATGAACACTGAAGCTTTCTTT
CASSLAHTMNTEAFF
>TRBJ2-1|TRBV19|few|TRBD2
TGTGCCAGTAGTAAACGGGAGGCGAACAATGAGCAGTTCTTC
CASSKREANNEQFF
>TRBJ1-2|TRBV7-2|NA|NA
TGTGCCAGCAGCCTGGGTGGTAGCGCTTATGGCTACACCTTC
CASSLGGSAYGYTF
>TRBJ1-1|TRBV2|NA|NA
TGTGCCAGCAGTAGGGAGGGGTACACTGAAGCTTTCTTT
CASSREGYTEAFF
>TRBJ2-2|TRBV11-3|NA|TRBD2
TGTGCCAGCAGCCCCGGACTAGCCCAGGTTGGGGAGCTGTTTTTT
CASSPGLAQVGELFF
>TRBJ2-6|TRBV6-5|NA|NA
TGTGCCAGCACCGTAGACTCTGGGGCCAACGTCCTGACTTTC
CASTVDSGANVLTF
>TRBJ2-3|TRBV11-2|NA|NA
TGTGCCAGCAGCTTAGGGTCCCGGAGGCAAGATACGCAGTATTTT
CASSLGSRRQDTQYF
>TRBJ2-5|TRBV7-2|NA|NA
TGTGCCAGCAGCTTAAGCGGGCCAAAAGAGACCCAGTACTTC
CASSLSGPKETQYF
>TRBJ2-1|TRBV16|NA|NA
TGTGCCAGCAGCCAATACCGCGTGCAGTTCTTC
CASSQYRVQFF
>TRBJ2-3|TRBV6-5|few|NA
TGTGCCACCAAAGATACGCAGTATTTT
CATKDTQYF
>TRBJ2-1|TRBV14|NA|NA
TGTGCCAGCAGCCCCCTACGGGTAAGCAATGAGCAGTTCTTC
CASSPLRVSNEQFF
>TRBJ2-5|TRBV27|NA|TRBD1
TGTGCCAGCAGGGGACAGGGCAGAGAGACCCAGTACTTC
CASRGQGRETQYF
>TRBJ1-5|TRBV2|few|TRBD1
TGTGCCAGCAGCCCGGACAGGCCTAGCAATCAGCCCCAGCATTTT
CASSPDRPSNQPQHF
>TRBJ1-2|TRBV4-3|few|NA
TGCGCCAGCAGCCAAGATCTACTGATTTATGGCTACACCTTC
CASSQDLLIYGYTF
>TRBJ2-1|TRBV7-3|few|TRBD2
TGTGCCAGCAGCGAGACTAGCGGGGCCTACAATGAGCAGTTCTTC
CASSETSGAYNEQFF
>TRBJ2-3|TRBV7-2|NA|TRBD2
TGTGCCAGCACCCTATCGGCTAGCGGGAGCACAGATACGCAGTATTTT
CASTLSASGSTDTQYF
>TRBJ2-7|TRBV7-2|few|TRBD2
TGTGCCAGCAGCCCCTCTCGCGGGAGGAACGACGAGCAGTACTTC
CASSPSRGRNDEQYF
>TRBJ2-4|TRBV20-1|few|TRBD2
TGCAGTGCTATAAGGGAGGGCATTCAGTACTTC
CSAIREGIQYF
>TRBJ2-7|TRBV9|few|TRBD2
TGTGCCAGCAGCGACCGGACTAGCGGGGCCTACGAGCAGTACTTC
CASSDRTSGAYEQYF
>TRBJ2-7|TRBV28|NA|TRBD2
TGTGCCAGCAAGCAGCGGGACTACGAGCAGTACTTC
CASKQRDYEQYF
>TRBJ2-7|TRBV30|NA|TRBD2
TGTGCCTGGACCGGGACTAGCGGATACGAGCAGTACTTC
CAWTGTSGYEQYF
>TRBJ2-1|TRBV21-1|NA|NA
TGTGCCAGCAGCACAAAGCAGTTCTTC
CASSTKQFF
>TRBJ1-3|TRBV29-1|NA|TRBD1
TGCAGCGTTGGGGCCCCTGGGACAGCTCCAACCCGTGACCTATATTTT
CSVGAPGTAPTRDLYF
>TRBJ2-4|TRBV5-1|few|NA
TGCGCCAGCAGCTTGGGGGACAAGGCCAAAAACATTCAGTACTTC
CASSLGDKAKNIQYF
>TRBJ2-5|TRBV5-1|few|TRBD1
TGCGCCAGCAGCTTGGGACAGGGCGGACCAGAGACCCAGTACTTC
CASSLGQGGPETQYF
>TRBJ1-1|TRBV5-6|NA|NA
TGTGCCAGCAGCTGGGGTTACTGGGGGCGAGGGACTGAAGCTTTCTTT
CASSWGYWGRGTEAFF
>TRBJ2-5|TRBV6-5|few|TRBD2
TGTGCCAGCAGTAGGGTACTAGCGGGAGAAGAGACCCAGTACTTC
CASSRVLAGEETQYF
>TRBJ1-2|TRBV30|NA|NA
TGTGCCGGACCCGGGGGGTCTGGCTACACCTTC
CAGPGGSGYTF
>TRBJ1-5|TRBV2|NA|TRBD1
TGTGCCAGCGGCTCCTCAGGACAGGGCAATCAGCCCCAGCATTTT
CASGSSGQGNQPQHF
>TRBJ2-5|TRBV11-2|NA|TRBD2
TGTGCCAGCAGCTTCGGGACTAGCGGGAGGGCCGGGTACTTC
CASSFGTSGRAGYF
>TRBJ2-1|TRBV4-3|few|TRBD2
TGCGCCAGCAGCCAAGGAAATAGCGGGAGCACCGATGAGCAGTTCTTC
CASSQGNSGSTDEQFF
>TRBJ1-4|TRBV2|few|NA
TGTGCCAGCAGTGAAAGTCTGCCGGGAAAACTGTTTTTT
CASSESLPGKLFF
>TRBJ2-1|TRBV5-1|NA|TRBD2
TGCGCCAGCAGGCCCTTGACTAGCGATGAGCAGTTCTTC
CASRPLTSDEQFF
>TRBJ1-2|TRBV29-1|NA|TRBD1
TGCAGCGTTGGACAGGGGACGAACTATGGCTACACCTTC
CSVGQGTNYGYTF
>TRBJ2-7|TRBV7-2|NA|NA
TGTGCCAGCAGTTTACAGATTTCCTACGAGCAGTACTTC
CASSLQISYEQYF